This T cell receptor (beta chain) comes out of a study of cytomegalovirus exposure and HLA in healthy donors. In the PCR, 60 Vbeta and 13 Jbeta primers were used. TCRdb's table, derived via immunoSEQ multiplex PCR, lists solely in-frame clones and lacks some. The sample records about 160,000 clones, about 81% being singletons. The CDR3 runs 14 residues. V shed 4 bases and J 4 bases; nucleotides not matched to a gene: 6. The germline CDR1 and CDR2 sequences are MNHEY and SVGAGI. This clone was seen only a few times. What it binds is unknown. Study conclusions and caveats: In the analysis, some V segments, TRBV6-2 and TRBV6-3 included, were excluded as indistinguishable.

The clonotype originates from a girl aged 2 to 10 in good health and CMV-seropositive. Sequencing was performed on PBMCs. The chain employs TRBV6-5 and TRBJ2-5; 7 bases align to TRBD2. The CDR3: CASSWGGEVETQYF. The CDR3 region has the DNA TGTGCCAGCAGTTGGGGGGGGGAGGTAGAGACCCAGTACTTC.